A single sample gave rise to the 15 T cell receptor beta chains below, sequenced in a study of tumor and adjacent non-tumor tissue in lung cancer (dated by TCRdb to between 2017 and 2018). RNA was isolated from bulk unsorted tissue, and RNA quality was assessed with a NanoDrop ND-1000 and an Agilent 2100. Libraries were made using multiplex PCR. The run used an Illumina HiSeq 2500. Following protocols modified from ARM-PCR, the researchers constructed TCRbeta libraries through three rounds of nested PCR with primers (Table S4). TCRdb reprocessing: public reads trimmed at Q25 with fastp, clones called with MiXCR, in-frame beta chains kept. Merged by CDR3 protein, the rows form single entries marked with the most common genes and DNA. The sample data list roughly 81,000 distinct CDR3 sequences, and roughly 75% of these were observed just once. The ten top clones hold roughly an eighth of the sample.

Source material: lung tumor tissue. Every receptor here comes from a woman between 65 and 79 years old with non-small cell lung cancer.

Regarding this clonotype: One junction end does not reproduce the germline sequence, and a read error may be involved. V and J are TRBV6-1 and TRBJ2-2, with D possibly being TRBD2 (5 bases). The CDR3 extends over 16 amino acids. CDR1 and CDR2 (germline): MNHNS, SASEGT. The CDR3 spells CASSEDLRARAGELFF. DNA for the CDR3: TGTGCCAGCAGTGAAGACTTGAGGGCAAGGGCCGGGGAACTGTTTTTT.

The CDR3 DNA is TGTGTCGGCAGAGACAGGGTCGGGCAGCCCCAGCATTTT. Translated: CVGRDRVGQPQHF. The rearrangement uses TRBV28 and TRBJ1-5, with 7 bases lining up with TRBD1. This CDR3 comprises 13 residues. Looked up from germline, CDR1 is MDHEN and CDR2 is SYDVKM.

This chain links TRBV29-1 with TRBJ2-1, with 7 bases lining up with TRBD1. CDR1 is SQVTM, CDR2 ANQGSEA, per germline. The CDR3 sequence is 13 residues long. CDR3 nucleotides: TGCAGTGTCCGCGGACAGGTGGGCAATGAGCTATTCTTC. This sequence encodes CSVRGQVGNELFF.

In regard to this clonotype: One end of the junction varies from germline; a read error may be responsible. The chain uses TRBV4-2 and TRBJ2-3; tentatively, D is TRBD2 (6 bases). The length of the CDR3 is 16 residues. The V gene's germline CDR1 is LGHNA and CDR2 YNFKEQ. The CDR3 protein is CACSQVTSLIPDTQYF. CDR3 DNA sequence: TGTGCCTGCAGCCAAGTAACTAGCTTAATCCCAGATACGCAGTATTTT.

In the case of this clonotype: One end of the junction fails to match germline, which may point to a read error. The chain uses TRBV11-2 and TRBJ2-1; D gene ambiguous. Germline V CDR1 and CDR2: SGHAT, FQNNGV. The CDR3 contains 15 residues. Here the CDR3 reads CASSLAAVVYNGQFF. CDR3 DNA sequence: TGTGCCAGCAGCTTAGCAGCCGTAGTCTACAATGGGCAGTTCTTC.

The rearrangement joins TRBV12-3 or TRBV12-4 to TRBJ2-3, with D unclear. V lost 4 bases and J 4 bases, leaving 15 bases between the germline ends. The CDR3 runs to 15 residues. CDR3 sequence: CASSWLTGPADTQYF. The DNA of the CDR3 is TGTGCCAGCAGTTGGTTAACGGGCCCAGCAGATACGCAGTATTTT.

About this clonotype: This is likely a read error, given that the CDR3 carries no conserved phenylalanine or tryptophan at its end. V gene TRBV5-6 combines with J gene TRBJ2-5; 9 bases align to TRBD2. Germline CDR1 is SGHDT and CDR2 is YYEEEE. This CDR3 comprises 16 residues. In DNA form, the CDR3 reads TGTGCCATCAGCTTGGTTCTAGCGGGGTACCAAGAGACCCAGTACTTA. Translating gives CAISLVLAGYQETQYL.

V gene TRBV6-1 combines with J gene TRBJ2-4; TRBD2 agrees at 7 bases. CDR1 is MNHNS and CDR2 is SASEGT in the germline V gene. The V and J ends lost 8 bases and 5 bases, in that order; junction bases with no gene match: 12. This CDR3 is built from 15 residues. In DNA form, the CDR3 reads TGTGCCAGCGGGGAAGTTTTTCTAGCGGAAAACATTCAGTACTTC. Translated, it gives CASGEVFLAENIQYF.

This clonotype was detected only a few times. This chain links TRBV7-9 with TRBJ1-1; D unresolved. V dropped 5 bases and J dropped 1 base, with 14 bases sitting between them. CDR1 and CDR2 from the germline V gene are SEHNR and FQNEAQ (reference sequence). This CDR3 is built from 15 residues. The CDR3 DNA reads TGTGCCAGCAGCCCACCCCCACGGTCGAACACTGAAGCTTTCTTT. This encodes CASSPPPRSNTEAFF.

On this clonotype itself: One base away lies a much larger clone, so this may be a sequencing read error. This sequence joins TRBV28 and TRBJ2-1; D gene uncertain. Germline V gene sequence: CDR1 MDHEN, CDR2 SYDVKM. Trimming took 6 bases from V and 8 from J, leaving 23 bases between them. The CDR3 is 16 amino acids. CDR3 region: CASSGFRAPRNDEQFF. CDR3 coding DNA: TGTGCCAGCAGCGGCTTCCGGGCCCCCCGAAACGATGAGCAGTTCTTC.

In regard to this clonotype: Since a much larger clone is just one base distant, this may be a read error. This chain joins TRBV24-1 and TRBJ2-5; D remains ambiguous. The CDR3 has 12 amino acids. Looked up from germline, CDR1 is KGHDR and CDR2 is SFDVKD. The CDR3 bases are TGTGCCACCAGCGCTAACTTTGAGACCCAGCACTTC. This encodes CATSANFETQHF.

Regarding this clonotype: At one of its ends the junction is not consistent with the germline gene, which may arise from a read error. The chain carries TRBV28 and TRBJ2-7; D unresolved. This CDR3 is built from 13 residues. Germline CDR1 reads MDHEN; CDR2 reads SYDVKM. CDR3 in DNA: TGTGCCAACAGTCTGGTGGATAGCTACGAGCAGTACTTC. Translated, it gives CANSLVDSYEQYF.

Concerning this clonotype itself: An end of the junction differs from the germline gene, which may be a read error. J is TRBJ2-6 and V is TRBV6-5; perhaps TRBD1 as D (5 bases). CDR1 is MNHEY and CDR2 is SVGAGI in the germline V gene. There are 16 residues in the CDR3. CDR3 region: CASSYSIDSGANILSF. DNA for the CDR3: TGTGCCAGCAGTTACTCGATAGACTCTGGGGCCAACATCCTGTCTTTC.

As for this clonotype: A read error may produce the germline difference seen at one junction end. V is TRBV6-5 and J is TRBJ2-5; D remains unclear. CDR1 and CDR2 (germline): MNHEY, SVGAGI. The CDR3 spans 16 residues. The CDR3 nucleotides read TGTGCCATCAGTTACTCGCTTGGGGATGGGGAAGAGACCCAGTATTTC. Amino acids: CAISYSLGDGEETQYF.

About this clonotype: The junction does not match germline at one end; this may be a read error. The CDR3 DNA sequence: TGTGCCGGCAGCCCGCCAGGGAGAAGCAGCAATGAGCAGTTCTTC. It yields the protein CAGSPPGRSSNEQFF. The chain couples TRBV4-2 to TRBJ2-1, with D tentatively TRBD1 or TRBD2 (5 bases each). The germline V gene encodes CDR1 LGHNA and CDR2 YNFKEQ. The CDR3 consists of 15 residues.